The clone carrying this TCR beta chain was observed once. The antigen is not known. The record originates from a study of OX40 agonist ivuxolimab in advanced cancers. Turning to the study itself: All patients had ivuxolimab intravenously every 2 weeks at 0.01 to 10 mg/kg. Among those treated, three patients had partial responses, one with hepatocellular carcinoma and two with cutaneous melanoma.

Data came from immunoSEQ multiplex PCR; TCRdb stores just in-frame clones and leaves some out. The profile shows about 62,000 clones, roughly 92% of them singletons. Regarding the study as a whole: Partial responders treated at 0.1-3.0 mg/kg exhibited clonal expansion among the lowest measured.

The source of this sequence is an adult with an advanced solid tumor such as melanoma, head and neck, liver or kidney cancer. The sequencing used CD4+ or CD8+ T cells sorted from blood, collected in a trial of the OX40 agonist ivuxolimab.

The CDR3, as DNA: TGCGCCAGCAGCTGGAGTATACCGCGCGACGAGCAGTACTTC. Translating gives CASSWSIPRDEQYF. The chain uses TRBV5-1 and TRBJ2-7; D unclear. Germline-derived CDR1 and CDR2 are SGHRS and YFSETQ. Trimming stripped 3 bases from V and 5 bases from J, with 15 bases between. The CDR3 totals 14 residues.